The clone carrying this T cell receptor (beta chain) was recorded many times. Its antigen is undetermined. TCRbeta library construction was performed incorporating unique molecular identifiers. TCRdb used MiXCR to reprocess the PCR reads, holding one entry per CDR3 protein. This sample carries under 35,000 distinct CDR3 sequences, about 6.3% of them seen once, and the ten largest clones take about 7%. The sample belongs to a study of T-cell reconstitution after alpha-beta-depleted transplantation in children. Study-wide results and limits: Elevated TCRbeta diversity at day 60 was traced, in some patients, to surviving recipient T cells and thymic progenitors. Several hundred expanded graft clones reportedly were the source of alpha-beta T cells about two months after transplant.

The material sequenced was PBMCs, mostly from graft donor cells, taken 180 days after TCRalphabeta/CD19-depleted stem cell transplant. The receptor comes from a male patient younger than 18 who had a stem cell transplant for acute myeloid leukemia, so the T cells may come from the graft donor.

CDR3 DNA sequence: TGTGCCAGCAGCACTCGGGACGGGACTTATGGCTACACCTTC. Translation: CASSTRDGTYGYTF. The chain combines TRBV5-6 with TRBJ1-2, with D perhaps TRBD1 (5 bases). This CDR3 region has 14 residues. The V end was cut by 4 bases, the J end by 5 bases, with 15 bases between. Germline assignment: CDR1 SGHDT and CDR2 YYEEEE.